This T cell receptor (beta chain) stems from a study of T cells expressing NK-cell markers. Looking at the study overall: Sorted T-cell subsets CD3+CD56+NKG2C+, CD3+CD56+NKG2C- and CD3+CD56-NKG2C+ were TCR beta-sequenced. The sequencing cohort of eight donors included seven HCMV-seropositive individuals and one seronegative individual.

Study observations and caveats: Clarity on HCMV specificity was lacking for the expanded NKG2C+ T cell clones.

With regard to this clonotype: Its antigen remains unknown.

The CDR3 consists of 12 residues. Germline V gene lookup returns CDR1 SQVTM and CDR2 ANQGSEA. Synthesis of TCR beta cDNA relied on 5'RACE template switching carrying UMIs. From the 5' RACE reads, TCRdb lists one entry per CDR3 protein and no DNA. Its table lists 200,000 to 300,000 distinct CDR3 sequences. This clonotype was obtained from a woman between 18 and 75 years old in good health. The sequencing input was blood T cells: a sorted CD56 or NKG2C T cell subset, CD4+ or CD8+ T cells, or bulk PBMC T cells (not recorded which). The genes are TRBV29-1 and TRBJ2-5. CDR3 sequence: CSARSILETQYF.